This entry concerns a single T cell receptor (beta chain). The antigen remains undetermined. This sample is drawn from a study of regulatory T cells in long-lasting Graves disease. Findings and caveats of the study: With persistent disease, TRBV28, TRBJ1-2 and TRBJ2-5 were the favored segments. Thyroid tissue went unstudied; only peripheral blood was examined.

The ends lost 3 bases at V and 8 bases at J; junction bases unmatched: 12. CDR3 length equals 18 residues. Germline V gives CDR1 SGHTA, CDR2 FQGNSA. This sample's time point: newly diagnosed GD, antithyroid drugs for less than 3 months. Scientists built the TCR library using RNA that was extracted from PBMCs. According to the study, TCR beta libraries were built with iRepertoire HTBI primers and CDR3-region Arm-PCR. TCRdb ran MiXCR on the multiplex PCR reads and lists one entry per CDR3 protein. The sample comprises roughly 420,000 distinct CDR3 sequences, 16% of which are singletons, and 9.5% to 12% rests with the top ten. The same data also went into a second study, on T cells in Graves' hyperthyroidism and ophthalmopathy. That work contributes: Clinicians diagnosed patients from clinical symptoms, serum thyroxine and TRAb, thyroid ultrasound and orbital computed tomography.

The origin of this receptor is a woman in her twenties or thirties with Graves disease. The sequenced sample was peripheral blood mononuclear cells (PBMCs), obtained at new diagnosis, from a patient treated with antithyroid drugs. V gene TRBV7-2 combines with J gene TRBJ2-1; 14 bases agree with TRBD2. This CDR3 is CASSLFPVGLAGVDEQFF. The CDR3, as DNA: TGTGCCAGCAGCTTGTTCCCAGTGGGACTAGCGGGAGTCGATGAGCAGTTCTTC. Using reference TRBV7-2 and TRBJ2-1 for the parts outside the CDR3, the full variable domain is GAGVSQSPSNKVTEKGKDVELRCDPISGHTALYWYRQSLGQGLEFLIYFQGNSAPDKSGLPSDRFSAERTGGSVSTLTIQRTQQEDSAVYLCASSLFPVGLAGVDEQFFGPGTRLTVL.